Below, 29 T cell receptor beta chains from the same sample are listed, as sequenced in a study of cytomegalovirus exposure and HLA in healthy donors (dated by TCRdb to 2017 to 2019). Library preparation was by the immunoSEQ multiplex PCR assay. The source is immuneACCESS, and TCRdb retained only in-frame sequences with V and J called. Part of the clones is not carried over; for the studies checked, unresolved V genes explain less than half of this, and the remainder is unexplained. Recorded for this sample are 40,000 to 55,000 clones; over 85% of them occurred a single time. The ten largest clones capture 2% to 2.5% of the sample. Sequenced material: PBMCs. All receptors derive from a woman aged 18-29 years in good health and CMV-seronegative.

This clone was seen once. The V gene is TRBV6-6, the J gene TRBJ2-1; unclear D gene. Trimming took 8 bases from V and 7 from J, leaving 18 bases between them. This CDR3 has 14 amino acids. In germline, CDR1 is MNHNY, CDR2 SVGAGI (reference sequence). CDR3 protein: CASSTHRGANEQFF. In DNA, the CDR3 is TGTGCCAGCTCCACCCATCGCGGCGCGAATGAGCAGTTCTTC.

The genes are TRBV10-1 and TRBJ2-3, with TRBD2 matching over 7 bases. Trimming at V came to 3 bases and at J to 3 bases, leaving 6 bases not matched to a gene. The germline V gene encodes CDR1 WNHNN and CDR2 SYGVQD (reference sequence). The CDR3 runs to 15 residues. As DNA, the CDR3 is TGCGCCAGCAGTGATCAGGCGGGAGTAACAGATACGCAGTATTTT. Its protein is CASSDQAGVTDTQYF.

V and J are TRBV28 and TRBJ2-3, with D unclear. The CDR3 is 15 amino acids. V was cut by 4 bases and J by 1 base, with 12 bases left in between. Germline CDR1 is MDHEN and CDR2 is SYDVKM. This chain's CDR3 is CASSSPSGGTDTQYF. As DNA, the CDR3 is TGTGCCAGCAGTTCCCCCTCAGGTGGCACAGATACGCAGTATTTT.

This chain links TRBV28 with TRBJ2-5; the match to TRBD1 covers 8 bases. The germline V gene encodes CDR1 MDHEN and CDR2 SYDVKM. This CDR3 has 15 amino acids. The V segment lost 6 bases and the J segment 5 bases; nucleotides outside the gene matches: 11. The CDR3 sequence is CASRSGQGEVETQYF. CDR3 DNA: TGTGCCAGCAGATCAGGACAGGGAGAGGTGGAGACCCAGTACTTC.

The CDR3 DNA reads as TGTGCCAGCAGTTTAATCGGACAGGGACGGACGAGCAATCAGCCCCAGCATTTT. Its protein product is CASSLIGQGRTSNQPQHF. This chain links TRBV27 with TRBJ1-5; 8 positions match TRBD1. Trimming took 2 bases from V and 1 from J; bases not matched to a gene: 10. Looked up from germline, CDR1 is MNHEY and CDR2 is SMNVEV (reference sequence). This CDR3 has 18 amino acids.

The chain joins TRBV19 to TRBJ1-5; 8 bases match TRBD1. Germline lookup yields CDR1 LNHDA and CDR2 SQIVND (reference sequence). The junction had 3 bases not matched to a gene; V was cut back by 5 bases and J by 0 bases. This CDR3 has 15 amino acids. CDR3: CASSWTGTSNQPQHF. CDR3 sequence (DNA): TGTGCCAGTAGTTGGACAGGGACTAGCAATCAGCCCCAGCATTTT. Using reference TRBV19 and TRBJ1-5 for the parts outside the CDR3, the full variable domain is DGGITQSPKYLFRKEGQNVTLSCEQNLNHDAMYWYRQDPGQGLRLIYYSQIVNDFQKGDIAEGYSVSREKKESFPLTVTSAQKNPTAFYLCASSWTGTSNQPQHFGDGTRLSIL.

J is TRBJ1-1 and V is TRBV2, with 9 bases aligning to TRBD1. This CDR3 contains 14 residues. Germline V gives CDR1 SNHLY, CDR2 FYNNEI. The J segment lost 0 bases and the V segment lost 6 bases, leaving 2 bases of the junction unmatched. In nucleotides, the CDR3 is TGTGCCAGCAGAGGACAGGGGCTGAACACTGAAGCTTTCTTT. It yields the protein CASRGQGLNTEAFF.

This chain joins TRBV5-1 and TRBJ1-2, with D tentatively TRBD1 (6 bases). Germline assignment: CDR1 SGHRS and CDR2 YFSETQ. The CDR3 is 13 residues long. The V end was cut by 4 bases, the J end by 5 bases, with 12 bases between. Written as DNA, the CDR3 is TGCGCCAGCAGCATGGACAGTTCTTATGGCTACACCTTC. It is translated as CASSMDSSYGYTF.

This chain uses TRBV9 with TRBJ1-3; D unresolved. Between the trimmed V and J ends, which lost 0 bases and 4 bases, there was a span of 8 bases. CDR1 and CDR2 from the germline V gene are SGDLS and YYNGEE. The CDR3 is 14 residues long. The CDR3 DNA sequence: TGTGCCAGCAGCGTAGCTGGTAGCGGAAACACCATATATTTT. Its translation: CASSVAGSGNTIYF.

This chain uses TRBV6-5 with TRBJ2-2; perhaps TRBD1 as D (6 bases). Germline values: CDR1 MNHEY, CDR2 SVGAGI. The CDR3 is 15 residues long. The V end was cut by 6 bases, the J end by 0 bases, with 11 bases between. Here the CDR3 reads CASSRQESNTGELFF. CDR3 DNA sequence: TGTGCCAGCAGCCGACAGGAGTCGAACACCGGGGAGCTGTTTTTT.

This chain connects TRBV5-1 to TRBJ1-1, with 7 nucleotides matching TRBD1. After removal of 4 bases from V and 2 bases from J, the junction contained 11 bases not matched to a gene. This CDR3 is built from 16 residues. Germline V gene sequence: CDR1 SGHRS, CDR2 YFSETQ. CDR3 sequence reads: CASSPGTDAGNTEAFF. CDR3 in DNA: TGCGCCAGCAGCCCCGGGACAGACGCGGGAAACACTGAAGCTTTCTTT.

As regards this clone: One end of the junction is discordant with germline, which a read error may explain. This sequence joins TRBV27 and TRBJ2-1, with TRBD1 matching over 9 bases. Germline assignment: CDR1 MNHEY and CDR2 SMNVEV (reference sequence). The CDR3 covers 12 residues. The CDR3 sequence is CASSLSGTGSIF. The CDR3 DNA follows: TGTGCCAGCAGTTTATCCGGGACAGGGTCCATCTTC.

The chain combines TRBV6-6 with TRBJ1-2, with 8 bases matching TRBD1. Trimming at V came to 2 bases and at J to 5 bases, leaving 7 bases not matched to a gene. The CDR3 contains 15 residues. Per the germline V gene, CDR1 is MNHNY and CDR2 is SVGAGI (reference sequence). The chain's CDR3 is CASSYPDRAGYGYTF. CDR3 bases: TGTGCCAGCAGTTACCCGGACAGGGCCGGGTATGGCTACACCTTC.

The chain uses TRBV28 and TRBJ1-4; 7 bases fit TRBD1. J lost 8 bases, V lost 5 bases, and 2 bases had no gene match. The V gene's germline CDR1 is MDHEN and CDR2 SYDVKM. The CDR3 loop spans 12 amino acids. CDR3: CASSTGQEKLFF. The CDR3, as DNA: TGTGCCAGCAGTACGGGACAGGAAAAACTGTTTTTT.

The gene calls are TRBV28 and TRBJ2-3, with TRBD1 matching 8 bases. Germline V gene data show CDR1 as MDHEN and CDR2 as SYDVKM. V lost 5 bases to trimming and J lost 1 base; unmatched junction nucleotides: 8. This CDR3 has 16 amino acids. Here the CDR3 reads CASSAPGTGGTDTQYF. In DNA, the CDR3 is TGTGCCAGCAGTGCGCCCGGGACAGGAGGCACAGATACGCAGTATTTT.

V and J are TRBV30 and TRBJ1-2, with D possibly TRBD1 on 6 matching bases. Germline V gives CDR1 GTSNPN, CDR2 SVGIG (reference sequence). Trimming pared 1 base from V and 5 bases from J, leaving 14 bases between. The CDR3 runs 14 residues. The DNA for the CDR3 is TGTGCCTGGAGTGGGGGGGGCGTTGGGTATGGCTACACCTTC. It yields the protein CAWSGGGVGYGYTF.

V is TRBV5-4 and J is TRBJ2-1; D perhaps matches TRBD1 (7 bases). The CDR3 is 14 amino acids. CDR1 SGHNT and CDR2 YYREEE come from the germline V gene (reference sequence). Trimming cost V 0 bases and J 8 bases, with 12 bases left between them. The chain's CDR3 is CASSLGRGVDEQFF. In DNA, the CDR3 is TGTGCCAGCAGCTTGGGCAGGGGGGTCGATGAGCAGTTCTTC.

This rearrangement joins TRBV14 to TRBJ2-3; a possible D gene is TRBD2 (5 bases). Between the trimmed V and J ends, which lost 3 bases and 2 bases, there was a span of 9 bases. Per germline, CDR1 SGHDN and CDR2 FVKESK. This CDR3 region has 14 residues. CDR3 amino acids: CASSHTDFTDTQYF. The CDR3 nucleotides are TGTGCCAGCAGCCATACGGACTTCACAGATACGCAGTATTTT. The whole variable domain, filled in from reference TRBV14 and TRBJ2-3, reads EAGVTQFPSHSVIEKGQTVTLRCDPISGHDNLYWYRRVMGKEIKFLLHFVKESKQDESGMPNNRFLAERTGGTYSTLKVQPAELEDSGVYFCASSHTDFTDTQYFGPGTRLTVL.

This chain joins TRBV7-9 and TRBJ2-3; 10 bases fit TRBD2. After removal of 5 bases from V and 5 bases from J, the junction contained 7 bases not matched to a gene. Germline CDR1 is SEHNR and CDR2 is FQNEAQ (reference sequence). The CDR3 has 15 amino acids. The CDR3 bases are TGTGCCAGCAGCGTTCTCGGGACTAGCGAAGATACGCAGTATTTT. Its protein product is CASSVLGTSEDTQYF.

The V and J genes are TRBV2 and TRBJ2-5; a possible D gene is TRBD2 (6 bases). The CDR3 is 14 residues long. Trimming took 7 bases from V and 4 from J, leaving 16 bases between them. The V gene's germline CDR1 is SNHLY and CDR2 FYNNEI. CDR3 in amino acids: CASNTGGLVETQYF. The DNA of the CDR3 is TGTGCCAGCAATACCGGAGGGCTGGTAGAGACCCAGTACTTC. The complete variable domain, with remaining parts taken from reference TRBV2 and TRBJ2-5, reads EPEVTQTPSHQVTQMGQEVILRCVPISNHLYFYWYRQILGQKVEFLVSFYNNEISEKSEIFDDQFSVERPDGSNFTLKIRSTKLEDSAMYFCASNTGGLVETQYFGPGTRLLVL.

The chain carries TRBV5-5 and TRBJ2-7; D call uncertain. There are 13 residues in the CDR3. The V gene's germline CDR1 is SGHKS and CDR2 YYEKEE (reference sequence). V was pared by 0 bases and J by 1 base, with 5 bases between. CDR3 loop: CASSLDASYEQYF. Written as DNA, the CDR3 is TGTGCCAGCAGCTTGGACGCGTCCTACGAGCAGTACTTC.

The genes are TRBV5-8 and TRBJ1-2, with 9 nucleotides matching TRBD1. Germline V CDR1 and CDR2: SGHTS, YDEGEE. J gave up 6 bases and V 0 bases, and 12 bases lay outside the gene matches. The CDR3 runs to 17 residues. CDR3: CASSLDDHAGQGNGYTF. The DNA of the CDR3 is TGTGCCAGCAGCTTGGACGACCACGCCGGACAGGGGAATGGCTACACCTTC.

The V call is TRBV11-2, the J call TRBJ2-5; the match to TRBD2 covers 7 bases. Germline values: CDR1 SGHAT, CDR2 FQNNGV. This CDR3 is built from 15 residues. With V trimmed by 1 base and J by 5 bases, 7 bases remained unmatched. In nucleotides, the CDR3 is TGTGCCAGCAGCTTAGGGGTAGCGGGTACGGAGACCCAGTACTTC. The encoded protein is CASSLGVAGTETQYF.

This rearrangement joins TRBV28 to TRBJ1-5; D perhaps matches TRBD1 (5 bases). V gave up 1 base and J gave up 6 bases, with 7 bases separating them. The germline gives CDR1 MDHEN, CDR2 SYDVKM. This CDR3 spans 13 amino acids. CDR3 DNA: TGTGCCAGCAGTTTATTAAGGGGTCAGCCCCAGCATTTT. This translates into CASSLLRGQPQHF.

This chain links TRBV19 with TRBJ2-3, with unresolved D. Germline CDR1 reads LNHDA; CDR2 reads SQIVND (reference sequence). CDR3 size: 16 residues. Deletions cut 2 bases from V and 0 bases from J, with 12 bases between. The CDR3 DNA is TGTGCCAGTAGTATAAGAGTGACACCTAGCACAGATACGCAGTATTTT. As protein: CASSIRVTPSTDTQYF.

This clone was detected only once. This chain links TRBV4-1 with TRBJ1-5, with D maybe TRBD1 (6 bases). This CDR3 spans 15 amino acids. With 4 bases removed from V and 4 bases from J, the gap between germline ends came to 14 bases. Germline V gene lookup returns CDR1 MGHRA and CDR2 YSYEKL. CDR3: CASSPLGQLNQPQHF. In DNA, the CDR3 is TGCGCCAGCAGCCCCTTAGGACAGCTTAATCAGCCCCAGCATTTT.

V usage is TRBV29-1 and J usage is TRBJ1-4; no clear D. The germline CDR1 and CDR2 sequences are SQVTM and ANQGSEA. The CDR3 contains 12 residues. Trimming stripped 4 bases from V and 8 bases from J, with 11 bases between. Here the CDR3 reads CSVGTREEKLFF. CDR3 nucleotides: TGCAGCGTTGGAACTCGCGAGGAAAAACTGTTTTTT.

The chain recombines TRBV29-1 with TRBJ2-7, with unresolved D. CDR3 length equals 13 residues. V was clipped by 6 bases and J by 2 bases, with 14 bases between them. The germline gives CDR1 SQVTM, CDR2 ANQGSEA. The CDR3 loop reads CSVKTFETYEQYF. As DNA, the CDR3 is TGCAGCGTAAAAACCTTCGAGACCTACGAGCAGTACTTC.

The chain carries TRBV27 and TRBJ1-1; the D gene is possibly TRBD1 (6 bases). The CDR3 length is 14 residues. V was trimmed by 3 bases and J by 3 bases, leaving 11 bases between them. In germline, CDR1 is MNHEY, CDR2 SMNVEV (reference sequence). CDR3 DNA: TGTGCCAGCAGTTTTCTCAGGGGCCACACTGAAGCTTTCTTT. Amino acids: CASSFLRGHTEAFF.